The present TCR beta chain was sequenced within a study of shared clonotypes between healthy human individuals. Study information: The donors, two women and three men, were aged 18 to 49. Three CD4 naive, three CD4 memory, two CD8 naive and one CD8 memory plate were used per donor.

This CDR3 has 15 residues. The germline V gene encodes CDR1 PRHDT and CDR2 FYEKMQ (reference sequence). V lost 3 bases, J lost 6 bases, and 11 bases stayed unmatched. TCRdb's copy holds only in-frame clones and misses some; the assay was immunoSEQ multiplex PCR. Of about 1.4 million clones listed, around 97% are singletons. Donation came from healthy HIV-negative adults that had no recent acute infections or vaccinations. Every donor was a Caucasian adult from Nashville, Tennessee. The clonotype was recovered from a man aged 25 to 40 in good health. The sample taken for sequencing was naive CD4+ T cells sorted from blood. Subset meaning: CD45RA+ positively selected. V is TRBV13 and J is TRBJ2-7; 7 bases fit TRBD1. DNA of the CDR3: TGTGCCAGCAGCTTTATGCAGACAGGGTCGCGCGAGCAGTACTTC. Its translation: CASSFMQTGSREQYF.